This T cell receptor (beta chain) was obtained from a study of cytomegalovirus exposure and HLA in healthy donors. In the PCR, 60 Vbeta and 13 Jbeta primers were used. Source study methods: An analysis performed later counted about 80 million unique TCR beta chains (roughly 10 million of them shared). The protocol was immunoSEQ multiplex PCR, while the TCRdb copy is restricted to in-frame clones and leaves out a portion. V and J calls and clone size are given by that table; D and trimming were obtained from the DNA. The repertoire consists of around 200,000 clones, with 70% to 75% occurring once and the leading ten covering 4.5% to 5.5%. Each donor was healthy, and each was a bone marrow donor. The sequence derives from a man aged 30 to 45 in good health and CMV-seropositive. Sequencing was carried out using PBMCs.

CDR3 coding DNA: TGTGCCAGCAGAAGGGCAGGGACAGGGCAAGAGACCCAGTACTTC. As protein: CASRRAGTGQETQYF. This chain connects TRBV2 to TRBJ2-5; 9 bases are a match to TRBD1. Per the germline V gene, CDR1 is SNHLY and CDR2 is FYNNEI. This CDR3 region has 15 residues. With V trimmed by 6 bases and J by 2 bases, 7 bases remained unmatched.